This TCR beta chain was sequenced during a study of OX40 agonist ivuxolimab in advanced cancers. V gave up 4 bases and J gave up 7 bases; unmatched junction bases: 13. The CDR3 length is 15 residues. Germline V lookup: CDR1 SGHDT, CDR2 YYEEEE. Profiling relied on immunoSEQ multiplex PCR, and the TCRdb table lists in-frame clones only, not all of them. The sample shows fewer than 80,000 clones, more than 85% of them seen only once. This chain joins TRBV5-6 and TRBJ1-1, with TRBD1 identical over 7 bases. This clonotype was obtained from an adult with an advanced solid tumor such as melanoma, head and neck, liver or kidney cancer. The material was CD4+ or CD8+ T cells sorted from blood, obtained in a trial of the OX40 agonist ivuxolimab. The CDR3 loop reads CASSELGTVDGEAFF. DNA of the CDR3: TGTGCCAGCAGCGAATTGGGGACAGTCGACGGTGAAGCTTTCTTT.